The 15 T cell receptor beta chains listed next were all sequenced from one sample in a study of identical twins. TCRdb re-analysed the 5' RACE reads in MiXCR, keeping a single row per CDR3 protein. The table shows over 250,000 distinct CDR3 sequences, with over 8.5% occurring only once. This sample was also put to use in a study of yellow fever vaccine responses in identical twins.

The sample was CD8+ T cells sorted from blood. The receptor set was obtained from a woman aged 18-29 years in good health.

Many counts were recorded for this clonotype. V and J are TRBV4-3 and TRBJ2-1; TRBD2 agrees at 9 bases. Per the germline V gene, CDR1 is LGHNA and CDR2 is YSLEER. V lost 1 base to trimming and J lost 1 base; unmatched junction nucleotides: 5. This CDR3 has 17 amino acids. The CDR3 DNA is TGCGCCAGCAGCCAAGGGAGGACTAGCGCATCCTACAATGAGCAGTTCTTC. This gives the protein CASSQGRTSASYNEQFF.

This clonotype was recorded at least ten times. The chain has TRBV6-5 and TRBJ2-7; no definite D call. Trimming pared 4 bases from V and 6 bases from J, leaving 7 bases between. Germline assignment: CDR1 MNHEY and CDR2 SVGAGI. The CDR3 spans 11 residues. The DNA for the CDR3 is TGTGCCAGCAGTTCCGGGTTCGAGCAGTACTTC. Its protein is CASSSGFEQYF.

This clonotype was seen a few times. The chain uses TRBV6-5 and TRBJ2-1; 7 positions match TRBD2. The J segment lost 0 bases and the V segment lost 3 bases, leaving 11 bases of the junction unmatched. The CDR3 sequence is 18 residues long. In germline, CDR1 is MNHEY, CDR2 SVGAGI. CDR3 protein: CASSYSPLAASSYNEQFF. As DNA, the CDR3 is TGTGCCAGCAGTTATTCCCCTCTAGCGGCCAGCTCCTACAATGAGCAGTTCTTC.

This clonotype has just a few counts. The chain is built from TRBV5-1 and TRBJ2-3; tentatively, D is TRBD2 (5 bases). This CDR3 contains 15 residues. Germline CDR1 reads SGHRS; CDR2 reads YFSETQ. Trimming left V 0 bases short and J 0 bases short, with 8 bases between. The CDR3 sequence is CASSLVQRSTDTQYF. DNA of the CDR3: TGCGCCAGCAGCTTGGTTCAGCGGAGCACAGATACGCAGTATTTT.

This clonotype has just a few counts. V usage is TRBV12-3 or TRBV12-4 and J usage is TRBJ2-2; weak D call: TRBD2 (6 bases). There are 16 residues in the CDR3. V lost 3 bases and J 1 base, leaving 12 bases between the germline ends. The CDR3 is CASSFELAMNTGELFF. In DNA form, the CDR3 reads TGTGCCAGCAGTTTTGAGCTAGCGATGAACACCGGGGAGCTGTTTTTT.

This clonotype was observed many times. The chain combines TRBV7-9 with TRBJ2-3; D remains ambiguous. Trimming took 4 bases from V and 4 from J, leaving 9 bases between them. This CDR3 has 13 residues. Germline V gene data show CDR1 as SEHNR and CDR2 as FQNEAQ (reference sequence). CDR3 sequence reads: CASSSRPSDTQYF. CDR3 coding DNA: TGTGCCAGCAGCTCCCGACCATCAGATACGCAGTATTTT. Based on the CDR3 plus reference TRBV7-9 and TRBJ2-3, the full variable domain is DTGVSQNPRHKITKRGQNVTFRCDPISEHNRLYWYRQTLGQGPEFLTYFQNEAQLEKSRLLSDRFSAERPKGSFSTLEIQRTEQGDSAMYLCASSSRPSDTQYFGPGTRLTVL.

Many counts were recorded for this clonotype. The gene calls are TRBV27 and TRBJ2-7; 7 positions match TRBD1. The germline V gene has CDR1 MNHEY and CDR2 SMNVEV (reference sequence). Germline trimming cut 6 bases from V and 3 bases from J; bases unmatched to any gene: 11. The CDR3 totals 15 residues. The CDR3 sequence is CASRSPGQNYYEQYF. CDR3 coding DNA: TGTGCCAGCAGGTCTCCGGGACAGAACTACTACGAGCAGTACTTC.

This clonotype was seen at least ten times. The chain's CDR3 is CASSWTGGQGDNQPQHF. CDR3 bases: TGTGCCAGCAGTTGGACAGGCGGCCAGGGGGACAATCAGCCCCAGCATTTT. The genes are TRBV6-2 or TRBV6-3 and TRBJ1-5, with 7 bases lining up with TRBD1. The germline CDR1 and CDR2 sequences are MNHEY and SVGEGT. V trimming: 4 bases; J trimming: 3 bases; junction bases outside the gene matches: 12. This CDR3 has 17 amino acids.

This clonotype was found a few times. V usage is TRBV4-1 and J usage is TRBJ2-1; the match to TRBD2 covers 8 bases. Germline assignment: CDR1 MGHRA and CDR2 YSYEKL. Trimming removed 1 base from V and 0 bases from J; junction bases left unmatched: 2. The CDR3 consists of 16 residues. The CDR3, as DNA: TGCGCCAGCAGCCAAGTAGCGGGGCTCTCCTACAATGAGCAGTTCTTC. Amino acids: CASSQVAGLSYNEQFF.

This clonotype was recorded at least ten times. This rearrangement joins TRBV20-1 to TRBJ2-3; the D gene is possibly TRBD1 (6 bases). The V end lost 3 bases, the J end lost 5 bases, and 18 bases lay between the germline ends. The CDR3 runs to 15 residues. The germline CDR1 and CDR2 sequences are DFQATT and SNEGSKA (reference sequence). This CDR3 reads CSASPKTGRKDTQYF. Written as DNA, the CDR3 is TGCAGTGCTAGCCCCAAAACAGGGCGGAAAGATACGCAGTATTTT.

This clonotype was found a few times. The J gene is TRBJ2-7, the V gene TRBV27, with TRBD2 matching over 10 bases. Germline V lookup: CDR1 MNHEY, CDR2 SMNVEV (reference sequence). The CDR3 runs 15 residues. J was trimmed by 0 bases and V by 2 bases; bases with no gene match: 1. CDR3 in DNA: TGTGCCAGCAGTTTACTAGCGGGGGCCTCCTACGAGCAGTACTTC. It specifies CASSLLAGASYEQYF.

This clonotype occurred many times. This chain connects TRBV28 to TRBJ2-7; no clear D. V dropped 7 bases and J dropped 2 bases, with 12 bases sitting between them. CDR1 is MDHEN and CDR2 is SYDVKM in the germline V gene. CDR3 length: 13 amino acids. CDR3 sequence (DNA): TGTGCCAGCACTCCCTTAGGAGCCTACGAGCAGTACTTC. Amino acid sequence: CASTPLGAYEQYF.

This clonotype was counted at least ten times. V gene TRBV6-1 combines with J gene TRBJ1-5; maybe TRBD1 (5 bases). V shed 0 bases and J shed 5 bases, with 14 bases lying between them. Germline V CDR1 and CDR2: MNHNS, SASEGT. This CDR3 spans 16 amino acids. The CDR3 is CASSEAMGEPHQPQHF. CDR3 sequence (DNA): TGTGCCAGCAGTGAAGCGATGGGGGAGCCACATCAGCCCCAGCATTTT.

This chain uses TRBV7-9 with TRBJ2-1, with 7 bases fitting TRBD2. The CDR3 contains 16 residues. Trimming cost V 1 base and J 5 bases; bases outside gene matches: 8. Germline loops: CDR1 SEHNR, CDR2 FQNEAQ (reference sequence). The DNA for the CDR3 is TGTGCCAGCAGCTTAGAGGGCGGGAGTAGTAACAATGAGCAGTTCTTC. It translates to CASSLEGGSSNNEQFF.

This clonotype has a count of ten or more. This chain uses TRBV10-3 with TRBJ2-5; D is undetermined. Trimming left V 3 bases short and J 3 bases short, with 2 bases between. The CDR3 loop spans 11 amino acids. Germline V gene lookup returns CDR1 ENHRY and CDR2 SYGVKD. CDR3 sequence: CAISEKETQYF. CDR3 nucleotides: TGTGCCATCAGTGAAAAAGAGACCCAGTACTTC.